This T cell receptor beta chain was retrieved from a study of T cells of healthy individuals. TCRdb re-derived calls from the 5' RACE reads in MiXCR, one entry per CDR3 protein. The sample includes around 63,000 distinct CDR3 sequences, 15% to 20% seen only once; the top ten take 4% to 5%. Germline V gene lookup returns CDR1 SGHRS and CDR2 YFSETQ. Trimming cost V 0 bases and J 3 bases, with 10 bases left between them. The CDR3 is 14 amino acids. The rearrangement links TRBV5-1 to TRBJ2-7; D is unclear. This clonotype was obtained from a human donor in good health. The CDR3 nucleotides are TGCGCCAGCAGCTTGGCCAATAGGGACTACGAGCAGTACTTC. Translated, it gives CASSLANRDYEQYF. Variable domain in full (rest from reference TRBV5-1 and TRBJ2-7): KAGVTQTPRYLIKTRGQQVTLSCSPISGHRSVSWYQQTPGQGLQFLFEYFSETQRNKGNFPGRFSGRQFSNSRSEMNVSTLELGDSALYLCASSLANRDYEQYFGPGTRLTVT.